The 16 T cell receptor beta chains below come from one sample, sequenced in a study of blood T cell repertoires in COVID-19. Clones were read by immunoSEQ multiplex PCR, and TCRdb kept only the in-frame ones, dropping some. The sample contains about 13,000 clones, approximately 83% of which appear only once. The sequencing input was peripheral blood. These receptors were collected from a man aged 35-49 years with active or convalescent COVID-19.

The chain uses TRBV28 and TRBJ1-3; TRBD1 matches at 8 bases. This CDR3 has 15 amino acids. The trim removed 3 bases at V and 3 bases at J, leaving 4 bases unmatched. The germline V gene has CDR1 MDHEN and CDR2 SYDVKM. For the CDR3, the DNA is TGTGCCAGCAGTTTTGACAGGGGAAGTGGAAACACCATATATTTT. Translating it yields CASSFDRGSGNTIYF.

The chain is built from TRBV7-8 and TRBJ2-3; weak D call: TRBD2 (7 bases). The CDR3 totals 17 residues. Germline CDR1 SGHVS, CDR2 FQNEAQ. Trimming took off 0 bases at V and 6 bases at J, with 19 bases between the two ends. CDR3 bases: TGTGCCAGCAGCTTAGCCCCCCTCGGGGGGCCCGGGGATACGCAGTATTTT. Translation: CASSLAPLGGPGDTQYF.

This chain uses TRBV19 with TRBJ2-7; 11 nucleotides align to TRBD2. V shed 4 bases, J shed 0 bases, and the junction held 2 bases outside the gene matches. The CDR3 has 15 residues. In germline, CDR1 is LNHDA, CDR2 SQIVND (reference sequence). CDR3 nucleotides: TGTGCCAGTAGTACCGGGACTAGCGGCTCCTACGAGCAGTACTTC. As protein: CASSTGTSGSYEQYF.

In its sample, this clone was seen a few times. This chain joins TRBV7-9 and TRBJ2-7; TRBD1 matches 8 bases. There are 16 residues in the CDR3. Per germline, CDR1 SEHNR and CDR2 FQNEAQ (reference sequence). The J segment lost 3 bases and the V segment lost 1 base, leaving 8 bases of the junction unmatched. In DNA form, the CDR3 reads TGTGCCAGCAGCTTAGTAAGGACAGGGTCCGACTACGAGCAGTACTTC. This encodes CASSLVRTGSDYEQYF.

In its sample, this clone was seen once. The V call is TRBV28, the J call TRBJ1-6, with D possibly TRBD1 on 5 matching bases. Germline values: CDR1 MDHEN, CDR2 SYDVKM. CDR3 length equals 14 residues. The V gene lost 3 bases and the J gene lost 10 bases, with 13 bases spanning the gap. CDR3 amino acids: CASSFEGAQSPLHF. The CDR3 region has the DNA TGTGCCAGCAGTTTTGAAGGGGCTCAGTCACCCCTCCACTTT.

The chain joins TRBV5-5 to TRBJ2-7, with 10 positions matching TRBD1. Trimming removed 4 bases from V and 5 bases from J; junction bases left unmatched: 9. Germline V lookup: CDR1 SGHKS, CDR2 YYEKEE (reference sequence). The CDR3 extends over 15 amino acids. The CDR3 DNA reads TGTGCCAGCAGCCTCGGGACAGGGGTCCTTCACGAGCAGTACTTC. It is translated as CASSLGTGVLHEQYF.

This clone is classed as large. The chain links TRBV11-2 to TRBJ1-1; 10 bases are a match to TRBD1. CDR3 length equals 13 residues. CDR1 is SGHAT and CDR2 is FQNNGV in the germline V gene. V lost 0 bases and J lost 13; bases outside the gene matches: 5. The CDR3 DNA reads TGTGCCAGCAGCTTAGATATCGGACAGGGGGGTTTCTTT. This sequence encodes CASSLDIGQGGFF.

The J gene is TRBJ1-2, the V gene TRBV5-8; no definite D call. Germline V gives CDR1 SGHTS, CDR2 YDEGEE. The germline V and J ends were trimmed by 0 bases and 8 bases, with 5 bases remaining between them. This CDR3 contains 11 residues. CDR3 DNA: TGTGCCAGCAGCTTGGCCGGGGGCTACACCTTC. It specifies CASSLAGGYTF. Full variable domain (missing parts from reference TRBV5-8 and TRBJ1-2): EAGVTQSPTHLIKTRGQQATLRCSPISGHTSVYWYQQALGLGLQFLLWYDEGEERNRGNFPPRFSGRQFPNYSSELNVNALELEDSALYLCASSLAGGYTFGSGTRLTVV.

The chain uses TRBV5-4 and TRBJ2-7; TRBD1 matches 12 bases. Germline V CDR1 and CDR2: SGHNT, YYREEE (reference sequence). The CDR3 totals 14 residues. J gave up 6 bases and V 5 bases, and 6 bases lay outside the gene matches. CDR3 sequence reads: CASSWDRGLTEQYF. DNA for the CDR3: TGTGCCAGCAGTTGGGACAGGGGGCTGACCGAGCAGTACTTC.

The chain is built from TRBV5-1 and TRBJ2-3; D is unclear. Trimming shortened V by 5 bases and J by 0 bases, and 7 bases separated the two germline ends. The CDR3 is 13 amino acids. Germline-derived CDR1 and CDR2 are SGHRS and YFSETQ. In nucleotides, the CDR3 is TGCGCCAGCAGTGAGGTTAGCACAGATACGCAGTATTTT. This encodes CASSEVSTDTQYF.

The chain couples TRBV12-3 or TRBV12-4 to TRBJ1-4, with a possible D match to TRBD1 (5 bases). The CDR3 sequence is 13 residues long. The V end lost 6 bases, the J end lost 7 bases, and 12 bases lay between the germline ends. The DNA of the CDR3 is TGTGCCAGCAGCGAGGGGAGGATTGAAAAACTGTTTTTT. Its translation: CASSEGRIEKLFF.

The chain combines TRBV19 with TRBJ1-3; the match to TRBD1 covers 8 bases. After removal of 6 bases from V and 4 bases from J, the junction contained 11 bases not matched to a gene. This CDR3 region has 16 residues. The germline gives CDR1 LNHDA, CDR2 SQIVND (reference sequence). The CDR3: CASSDTGGSEGNTIYF. The CDR3 region has the DNA TGTGCCAGTAGCGATACAGGGGGTTCGGAAGGAAACACCATATATTTT.

The chain recombines TRBV21-1 with TRBJ2-7; TRBD2, the table's D call, was not compared with the DNA. TRBV21-1 represents a pseudogene. This CDR3 has 15 amino acids. CDR3 coding DNA: TGTGCCAGCCAGAGAGGCGGGCCCTTCTCCTACGAGCAGTACTTC. Protein: CASQRGGPFSYEQYF.

The chain employs TRBV23-1 and TRBJ1-6, with D possibly being TRBD1 (5 bases). TRBV23-1 is designated an ORF whose function remains uncertain. The CDR3 sequence is 15 residues long. V was pared by 7 bases and J by 2 bases, with 12 bases between. The CDR3 spells CASTQQATYNSPLHF. The CDR3 coding sequence is TGCGCCAGCACCCAACAGGCGACCTATAATTCACCCCTCCACTTT.

The gene calls are TRBV24-1 and TRBJ2-7, with D maybe TRBD1 (5 bases). This CDR3 is built from 14 residues. V was pared by 4 bases and J by 1 base, with 10 bases between. Germline lookup yields CDR1 KGHDR and CDR2 SFDVKD. The CDR3 DNA reads as TGTGCCACCAGTGACCCGCGACAGTCCTACGAGCAGTACTTC. Its protein product is CATSDPRQSYEQYF.

This clone was seen more than once but under ten times. The rearrangement links TRBV12-5 to TRBJ2-6, with a weak D call TRBD1 (5 bases). V was cut by 8 bases and J by 2 bases, with 7 bases left in between. Germline-derived CDR1 and CDR2 are LGHNT and FRNRAP. This CDR3 has 13 residues. DNA for the CDR3: TGTGCTAGTCAGGGTGCTGGGGCCAACGTCCTGACTTTC. It translates to CASQGAGANVLTF.